The present TCR beta chain was sequenced within a study of blood T cell repertoires in COVID-19. The sample holds a few counts of this clone. Repertoires were generated with immunoSEQ multiplex PCR, while TCRdb's copy carries only in-frame clones and drops some. The table has some 69,000 clones, about four fifths seen once. The source is a woman in her seventies with acute or convalescent COVID-19. The sample taken for sequencing was peripheral blood.

The CDR3 is CASSPRSLGQSYEQYF. The DNA for the CDR3 is TGTGCCAGCTCTCCCAGAAGCTTAGGACAGTCCTACGAGCAGTACTTC. This rearrangement joins TRBV18 to TRBJ2-7; TRBD1 is a possible D gene (6 bases). This CDR3 is built from 16 residues. V was pared by 6 bases and J by 1 base, with 19 bases between. Germline V gives CDR1 KGHSH, CDR2 LQKENI. The entire variable domain, with the rest obtained from reference TRBV18 and TRBJ2-7, is as follows: NAGVMQNPRHLVRRRGQEARLRCSPMKGHSHVYWYRQLPEEGLKFMVYLQKENIIDESGMPKERFSAEFPKEGPSILRIQQVVRGDSAAYFCASSPRSLGQSYEQYFGPGTRLTVT.